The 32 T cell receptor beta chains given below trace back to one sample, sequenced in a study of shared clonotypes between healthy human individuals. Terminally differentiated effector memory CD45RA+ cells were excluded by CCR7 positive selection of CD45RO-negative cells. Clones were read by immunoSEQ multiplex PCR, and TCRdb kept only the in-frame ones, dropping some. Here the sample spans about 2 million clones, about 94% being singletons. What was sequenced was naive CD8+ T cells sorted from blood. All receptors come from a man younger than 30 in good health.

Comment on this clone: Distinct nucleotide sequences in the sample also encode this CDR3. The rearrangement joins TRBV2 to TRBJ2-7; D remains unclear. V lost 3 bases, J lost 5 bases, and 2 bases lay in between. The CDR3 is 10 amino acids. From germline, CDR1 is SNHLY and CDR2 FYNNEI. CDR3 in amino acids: CASSDNEQYF. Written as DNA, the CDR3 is TGTGCCAGCAGTGATAACGAGCAGTACTTC.

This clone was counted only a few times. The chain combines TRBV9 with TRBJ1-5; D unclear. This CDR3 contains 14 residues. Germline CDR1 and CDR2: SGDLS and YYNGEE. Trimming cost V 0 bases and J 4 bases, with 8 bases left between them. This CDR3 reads CASSVDGLNQPQHF. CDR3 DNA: TGTGCCAGCAGCGTAGACGGACTTAATCAGCCCCAGCATTTT.

CDR3 nucleotide sequence: TGTGCCAGCAGCTTCCCCGAGGTACTGACTAGCGGCTACAATGAGCAGTTCTTC. Translation: CASSFPEVLTSGYNEQFF. J is TRBJ2-1 and V is TRBV7-9, with 9 nucleotides matching TRBD2. Trimming took 3 bases from V and 3 from J; bases not matched to a gene: 12. The CDR3 is 18 residues long. Germline loops: CDR1 SEHNR, CDR2 FQNEAQ (reference sequence).

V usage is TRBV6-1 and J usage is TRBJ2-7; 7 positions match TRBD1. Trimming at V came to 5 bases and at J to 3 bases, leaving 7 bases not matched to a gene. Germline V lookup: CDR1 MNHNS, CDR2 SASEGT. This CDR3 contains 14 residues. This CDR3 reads CASSPTGVVYEQYF. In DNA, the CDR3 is TGTGCCAGCAGTCCAACAGGGGTGGTCTACGAGCAGTACTTC.

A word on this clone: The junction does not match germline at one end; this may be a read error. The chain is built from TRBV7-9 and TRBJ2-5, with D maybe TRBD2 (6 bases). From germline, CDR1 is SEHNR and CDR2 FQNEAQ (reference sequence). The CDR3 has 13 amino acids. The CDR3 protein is CASSRPNRLVLDF. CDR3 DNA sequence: TGTGCCAGCAGCCGCCCGAACAGACTAGTTCTCGACTTC.

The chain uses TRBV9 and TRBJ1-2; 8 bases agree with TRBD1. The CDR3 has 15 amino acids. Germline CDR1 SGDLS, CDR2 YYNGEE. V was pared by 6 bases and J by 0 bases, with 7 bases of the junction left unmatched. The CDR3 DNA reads TGTGCCAGCAACCCACAGGGGGAAACTAACTATGGCTACACCTTC. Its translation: CASNPQGETNYGYTF. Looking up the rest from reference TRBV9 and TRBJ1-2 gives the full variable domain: DSGVTQTPKHLITATGQRVTLRCSPRSGDLSVYWYQQSLDQGLQFLIQYYNGEERAKGNILERFSAQQFPDLHSELNLSSLELGDSALYFCASNPQGETNYGYTFGSGTRLTVV.

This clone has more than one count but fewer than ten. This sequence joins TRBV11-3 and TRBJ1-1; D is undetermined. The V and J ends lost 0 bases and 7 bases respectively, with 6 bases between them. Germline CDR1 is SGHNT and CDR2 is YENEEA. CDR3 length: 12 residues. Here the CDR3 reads CASSLDLGEAFF. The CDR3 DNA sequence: TGTGCCAGCAGCTTAGATTTGGGTGAAGCTTTCTTT.

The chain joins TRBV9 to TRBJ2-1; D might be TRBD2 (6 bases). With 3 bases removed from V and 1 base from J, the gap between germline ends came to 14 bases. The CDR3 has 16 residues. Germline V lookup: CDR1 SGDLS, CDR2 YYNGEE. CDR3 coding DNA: TGTGCCAGCAGCGCCGAAAGCGGGTTTTCCTACAATGAGCAGTTCTTC. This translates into CASSAESGFSYNEQFF.

The CDR3 loop is CASSPDRYNEQFF. CDR3 bases: TGTGCCAGCAGCCCCGACAGATACAATGAGCAGTTCTTC. The J gene is TRBJ2-1, the V gene TRBV7-8; D possibly corresponds to TRBD1 (5 bases). The CDR3 sequence is 13 residues long. Trimming removed 5 bases at V and 4 bases at J, with 9 bases between. Germline CDR1 and CDR2: SGHVS and FQNEAQ.

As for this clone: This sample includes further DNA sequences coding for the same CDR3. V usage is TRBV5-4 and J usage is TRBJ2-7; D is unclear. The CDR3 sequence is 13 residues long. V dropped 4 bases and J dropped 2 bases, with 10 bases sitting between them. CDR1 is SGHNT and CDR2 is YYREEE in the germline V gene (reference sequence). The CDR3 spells CASSLGPTYEQYF. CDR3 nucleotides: TGTGCCAGCAGCCTGGGTCCTACCTACGAGCAGTACTTC.

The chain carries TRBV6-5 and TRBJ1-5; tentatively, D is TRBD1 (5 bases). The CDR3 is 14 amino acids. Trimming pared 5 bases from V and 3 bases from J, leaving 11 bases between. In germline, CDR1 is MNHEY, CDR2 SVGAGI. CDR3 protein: CASSKAGVNQPQHF. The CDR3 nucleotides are TGTGCCAGCAGTAAGGCGGGGGTCAATCAGCCCCAGCATTTT.

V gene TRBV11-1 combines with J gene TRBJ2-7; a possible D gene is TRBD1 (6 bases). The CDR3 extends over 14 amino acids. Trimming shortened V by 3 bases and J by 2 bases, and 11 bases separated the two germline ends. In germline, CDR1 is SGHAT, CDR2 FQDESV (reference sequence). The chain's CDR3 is CASSFRTEPYEQYF. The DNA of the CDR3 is TGTGCCAGCAGCTTTAGGACAGAGCCCTACGAGCAGTACTTC.

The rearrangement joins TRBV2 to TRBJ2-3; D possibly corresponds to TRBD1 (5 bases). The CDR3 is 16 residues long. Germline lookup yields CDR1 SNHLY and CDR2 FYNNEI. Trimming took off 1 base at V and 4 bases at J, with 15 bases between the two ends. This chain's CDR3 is CASSEEGRVFPDTQYF. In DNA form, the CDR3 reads TGTGCCAGCAGTGAAGAAGGCAGGGTTTTTCCAGATACGCAGTATTTT.

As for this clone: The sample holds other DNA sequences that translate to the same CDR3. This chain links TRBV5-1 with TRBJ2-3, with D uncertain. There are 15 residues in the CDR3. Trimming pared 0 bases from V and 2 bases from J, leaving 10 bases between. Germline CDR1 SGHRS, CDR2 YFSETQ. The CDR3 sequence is CASSLEGGSTDTQYF. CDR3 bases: TGCGCCAGCAGCTTGGAAGGCGGTTCCACAGATACGCAGTATTTT.

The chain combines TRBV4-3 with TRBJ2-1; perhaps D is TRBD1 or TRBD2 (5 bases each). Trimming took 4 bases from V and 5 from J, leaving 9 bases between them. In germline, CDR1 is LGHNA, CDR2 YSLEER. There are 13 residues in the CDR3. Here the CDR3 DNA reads TGCGCCAGCAGCCTGGGGACCAACAATGAGCAGTTCTTC. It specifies CASSLGTNNEQFF.

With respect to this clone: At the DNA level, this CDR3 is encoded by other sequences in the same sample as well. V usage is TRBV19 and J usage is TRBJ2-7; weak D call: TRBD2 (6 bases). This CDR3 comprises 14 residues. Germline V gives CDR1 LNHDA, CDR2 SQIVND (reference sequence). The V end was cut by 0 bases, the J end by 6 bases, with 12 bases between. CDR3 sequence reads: CASSIDLEGPEQYF. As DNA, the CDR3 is TGTGCCAGTAGTATAGATCTGGAGGGGCCCGAGCAGTACTTC.

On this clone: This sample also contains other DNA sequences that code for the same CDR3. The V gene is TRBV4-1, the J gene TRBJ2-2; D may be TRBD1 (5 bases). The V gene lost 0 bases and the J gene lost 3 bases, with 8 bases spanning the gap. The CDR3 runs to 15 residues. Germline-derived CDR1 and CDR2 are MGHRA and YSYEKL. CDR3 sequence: CASSQDRADTGELFF. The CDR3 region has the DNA TGCGCCAGCAGCCAAGACAGGGCCGACACCGGGGAGCTGTTTTTT.

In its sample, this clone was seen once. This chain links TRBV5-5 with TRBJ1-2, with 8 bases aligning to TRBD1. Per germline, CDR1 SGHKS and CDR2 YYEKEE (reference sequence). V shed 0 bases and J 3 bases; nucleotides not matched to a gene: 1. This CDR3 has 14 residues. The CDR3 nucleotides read TGTGCCAGCAGCTTGGTGACAGGGGACTATGGCTACACCTTC. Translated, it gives CASSLVTGDYGYTF. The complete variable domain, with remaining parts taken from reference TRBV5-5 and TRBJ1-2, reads DAGVTQSPTHLIKTRGQQVTLRCSPISGHKSVSWYQQVLGQGPQFIFQYYEKEERGRGNFPDRFSARQFPNYSSELNVNALLLGDSALYLCASSLVTGDYGYTFGSGTRLTVV.

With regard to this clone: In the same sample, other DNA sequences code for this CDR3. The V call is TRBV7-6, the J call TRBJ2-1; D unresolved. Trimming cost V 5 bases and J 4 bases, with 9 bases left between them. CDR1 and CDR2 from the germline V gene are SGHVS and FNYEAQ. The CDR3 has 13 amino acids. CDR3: CASSPTDYNEQFF. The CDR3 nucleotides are TGTGCCAGCAGCCCAACAGATTACAATGAGCAGTTCTTC. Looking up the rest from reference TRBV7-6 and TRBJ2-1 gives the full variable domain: GAGVSQSPRYKVTKRGQDVALRCDPISGHVSLYWYRQALGQGPEFLTYFNYEAQQDKSGLPNDRFSAERPEGSISTLTIQRTEQRDSAMYRCASSPTDYNEQFFGPGTRLTVL.

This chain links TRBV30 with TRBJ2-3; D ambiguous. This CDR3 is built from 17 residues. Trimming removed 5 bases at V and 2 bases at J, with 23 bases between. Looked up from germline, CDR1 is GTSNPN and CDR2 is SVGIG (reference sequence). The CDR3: CAWHSIHSGSVTDTQYF. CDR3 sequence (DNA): TGTGCCTGGCACTCCATTCATTCGGGCTCGGTCACAGATACGCAGTATTTT. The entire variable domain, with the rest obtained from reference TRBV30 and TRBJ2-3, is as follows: SQTIHQWPATLVQPVGSPLSLECTVEGTSNPNLYWYRQAAGRGLQLLFYSVGIGQISSEVPQNLSASRPQDRQFILSSKKLLLSDSGFYLCAWHSIHSGSVTDTQYFGPGTRLTVL.

The CDR3 DNA reads TGTGCCAGCAGTTTGACTAGCTTAATCCACGAGCAGTACTTC. Encoded protein: CASSLTSLIHEQYF. The chain has TRBV27 and TRBJ2-7; the match to TRBD2 covers 7 bases. The V gene's germline CDR1 is MNHEY and CDR2 SMNVEV (reference sequence). The V gene end was trimmed by 3 bases and the J gene end by 5 bases; junction bases not matched to a gene: 7. The CDR3 totals 14 residues.

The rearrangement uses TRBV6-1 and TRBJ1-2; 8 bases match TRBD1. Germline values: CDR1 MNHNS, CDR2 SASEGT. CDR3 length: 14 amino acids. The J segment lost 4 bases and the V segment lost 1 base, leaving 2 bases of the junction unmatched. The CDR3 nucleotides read TGTGCCAGCAGTGAAGGGACAGGGCTCTATGGCTACACCTTC. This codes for CASSEGTGLYGYTF.

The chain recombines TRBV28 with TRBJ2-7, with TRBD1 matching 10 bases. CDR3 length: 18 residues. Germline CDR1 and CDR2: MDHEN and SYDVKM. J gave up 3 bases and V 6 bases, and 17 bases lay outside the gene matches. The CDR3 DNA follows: TGTGCCAGCAGACCTAGGGACAGGGGAACGTATCAGATCTACGAGCAGTACTTC. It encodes CASRPRDRGTYQIYEQYF.

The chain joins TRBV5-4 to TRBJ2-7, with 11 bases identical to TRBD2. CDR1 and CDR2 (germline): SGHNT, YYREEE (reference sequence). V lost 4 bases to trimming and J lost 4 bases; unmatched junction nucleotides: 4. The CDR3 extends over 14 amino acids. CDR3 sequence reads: CASSPGLAAYEQYF. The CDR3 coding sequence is TGTGCCAGCAGCCCGGGACTAGCGGCATACGAGCAGTACTTC.

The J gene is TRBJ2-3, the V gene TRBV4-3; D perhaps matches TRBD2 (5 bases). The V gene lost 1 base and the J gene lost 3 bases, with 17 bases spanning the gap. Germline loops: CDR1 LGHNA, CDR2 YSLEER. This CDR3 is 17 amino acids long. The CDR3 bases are TGCGCCAGCAGCCAAGGTCTCGTGGGAGTGGGGACAGATACGCAGTATTTT. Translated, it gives CASSQGLVGVGTDTQYF.

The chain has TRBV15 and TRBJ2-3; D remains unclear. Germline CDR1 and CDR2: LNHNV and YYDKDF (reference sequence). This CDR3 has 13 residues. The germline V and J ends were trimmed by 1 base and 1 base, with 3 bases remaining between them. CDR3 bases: TGTGCCACCAGCAGAGCTCGCACAGATACGCAGTATTTT. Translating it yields CATSRARTDTQYF.

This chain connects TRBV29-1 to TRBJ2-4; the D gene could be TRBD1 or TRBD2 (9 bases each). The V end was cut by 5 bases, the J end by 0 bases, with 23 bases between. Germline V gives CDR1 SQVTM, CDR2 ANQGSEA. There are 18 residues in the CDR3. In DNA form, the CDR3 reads TGCAGCGTTAGCGGGAGGACAGGGGAAACCCTAGCCAAAAACATTCAGTACTTC. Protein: CSVSGRTGETLAKNIQYF.

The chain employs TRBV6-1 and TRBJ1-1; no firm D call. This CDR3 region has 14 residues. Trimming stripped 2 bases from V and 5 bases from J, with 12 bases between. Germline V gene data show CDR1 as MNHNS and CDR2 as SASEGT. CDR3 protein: CASSEFGDSTEAFF. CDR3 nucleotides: TGTGCCAGCAGTGAATTCGGGGATTCGACTGAAGCTTTCTTT.

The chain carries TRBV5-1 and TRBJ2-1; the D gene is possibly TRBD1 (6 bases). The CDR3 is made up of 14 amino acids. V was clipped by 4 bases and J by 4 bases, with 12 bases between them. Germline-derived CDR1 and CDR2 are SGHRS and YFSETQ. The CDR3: CASSMNGQYNEQFF. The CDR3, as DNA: TGCGCCAGCAGCATGAACGGACAGTACAATGAGCAGTTCTTC.

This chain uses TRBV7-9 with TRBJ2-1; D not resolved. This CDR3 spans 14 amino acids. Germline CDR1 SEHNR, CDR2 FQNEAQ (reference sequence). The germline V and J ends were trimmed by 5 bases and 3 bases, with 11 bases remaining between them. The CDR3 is CASSPTASYNEQFF. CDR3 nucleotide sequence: TGTGCCAGCAGCCCTACAGCGAGCTACAATGAGCAGTTCTTC.

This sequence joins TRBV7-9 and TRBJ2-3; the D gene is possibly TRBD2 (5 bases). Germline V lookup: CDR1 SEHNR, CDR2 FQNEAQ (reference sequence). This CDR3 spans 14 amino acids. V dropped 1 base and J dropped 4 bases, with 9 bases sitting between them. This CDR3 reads CASSLVAGADTQYF. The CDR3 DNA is TGTGCCAGCAGCTTAGTGGCGGGCGCAGATACGCAGTATTTT.

CDR3 nucleotide sequence: TGCGCCAGCATGGACAGCTCCTACGAGCAGTACTTC. Translating it yields CASMDSSYEQYF. This chain connects TRBV5-1 to TRBJ2-7, with D perhaps matching TRBD1 (6 bases). Trimming pared 6 bases from V and 0 bases from J, leaving 7 bases between. In germline, CDR1 is SGHRS, CDR2 YFSETQ. The CDR3 spans 12 residues. The full variable domain, completed using reference TRBV5-1 and TRBJ2-7, is KAGVTQTPRYLIKTRGQQVTLSCSPISGHRSVSWYQQTPGQGLQFLFEYFSETQRNKGNFPGRFSGRQFSNSRSEMNVSTLELGDSALYLCASMDSSYEQYFGPGTRLTVT.